A selection of T cell receptor beta chains follows, all from one sample in a study of CD8+ T cells in alopecia areata. Some clones are missing from TCRdb's copy, which holds only in-frame ones; the method was immunoSEQ multiplex PCR. The sample records about 97,000 clones, roughly 41% being singletons. Source material: CD4+ T cells sorted from blood. Receptors originate from a human donor with alopecia areata. The CDR3 runs from the conserved cysteine through the conserved F or W. Fields, in order: clone size, J gene, V gene, D gene, CDR3 DNA, CDR3 protein. A D gene is named only where the DNA matches it firmly. A clone size is listed for some rows: how often the clone was seen (once, few, many), or a class if it is expanded.

NA | TRBJ2-2 | TRBV25-1 | TRBD2 | TGTGCCAGCGGGATGCTTAGCGGGGGGGCAATCAACACCGGGGAGCTGTTTTTT | CASGMLSGGAINTGELFF
NA | TRBJ2-7 | TRBV16 | TRBD1 | TGTGCCAGCAGCCCCCGGCAGGGGGCCTACGAGCAGTACTTC | CASSPRQGAYEQYF
NA | TRBJ1-1 | TRBV5-1 | TRBD1 | TGCGCCAGCAGCGCGGGGGACAGGAACACTGAAGCTTTCTTT | CASSAGDRNTEAFF
NA | TRBJ2-1 | TRBV5-6 | NA | TGTGCCAGCAGCCGACAGCAAATTTACTACAATGAGCAGTTCTTC | CASSRQQIYYNEQFF
NA | TRBJ2-5 | TRBV30 | TRBD2 | TGTGCCTGGAGTGTAGCGGGACTAGCGGTAGAGACCCAGTACTTC | CAWSVAGLAVETQYF
NA | TRBJ2-5 | TRBV30 | TRBD2 | TGTGCCTGGAGTAGAACTAGCGGGAGGGGAGAGACCCAGTACTTC | CAWSRTSGRGETQYF
NA | TRBJ2-3 | TRBV29-1 | TRBD1 | TGCAGCGTTGAAGGTACAGGGGGCAGTACAGATACGCAGTATTTT | CSVEGTGGSTDTQYF
NA | TRBJ1-5 | TRBV28 | NA | TGTGCCAGCAGTAAGGGATCGAGGGGCAATCAGCCCCAGCATTTT | CASSKGSRGNQPQHF
NA | TRBJ1-1 | TRBV29-1 | NA | TGCAGCGGCTCGAATACGAACACTGAAGCTTTCTTT | CSGSNTNTEAFF
few | TRBJ2-5 | TRBV29-1 | NA | TGCAGCGTTTCAATAGGAGGGTACGGCCAGACCCAGTACTTC | CSVSIGGYGQTQYF
NA | TRBJ2-1 | TRBV5-1 | TRBD2 | TGCGCCAGCAGCTTGGAACCTATAGCGGGGGGGATCAATGAGCAGTTCTTC | CASSLEPIAGGINEQFF
NA | TRBJ1-6 | TRBV30 | NA | TGTGCCTGGAGTGTACAGAGGGGACGAAGCTCCTATAATTCACCCCTCCACTTT | CAWSVQRGRSSYNSPLHF
NA | TRBJ2-7 | TRBV5-1 | NA | TGCGCCAGCAGCTTGAATCCGGCACAGGCCCCCTACGAGCAGTACTTC | CASSLNPAQAPYEQYF
few | TRBJ2-7 | TRBV28 | NA | TGTGCCAGCAGCCCGTCGTGGTACGAGCAGTACTTC | CASSPSWYEQYF
NA | TRBJ2-7 | TRBV10-3 | TRBD2 | TGTGCCATCAGTGAGTTGGTAGCGGGATCCCCAACCTACGAGCAGTACTTC | CAISELVAGSPTYEQYF
NA | TRBJ2-7 | TRBV28 | NA | TGTGCCAGCGGCCTCCTGGGGAACGAGCAGTACTTC | CASGLLGNEQYF
few | TRBJ1-1 | TRBV7-9 | NA | TGTGCCAGCAGCTTGGGGACTAACACTGAAGCTTTCTTT | CASSLGTNTEAFF
NA | TRBJ2-7 | TRBV28 | TRBD2 | TGTGCCAGCAGTTTACTGCTAGCGGGAGGTATCTACGAGCAGTACTTC | CASSLLLAGGIYEQYF
NA | TRBJ1-2 | TRBV5-6 | NA | TGTGCCAGCAGCTTGCCCCACGGGGCAAACTATGGCTACACCTTC | CASSLPHGANYGYTF
NA | TRBJ1-1 | TRBV5-4 | NA | TGTGCCAGCAGACCCCAGGGGAGGGGAAGCACTGAAGCTTTCTTT | CASRPQGRGSTEAFF
NA | TRBJ2-1 | TRBV4-2 | TRBD2 | TGTGCCAGCAGCCAAGATGGAAGCGGGACCTACAATGAGCAGTTCTTC | CASSQDGSGTYNEQFF
NA | TRBJ2-1 | TRBV5-6 | TRBD2 | TGTGCCAGCAGCCCGGGACTAGCGGACTACAATGAGCAGTTCTTC | CASSPGLADYNEQFF
NA | TRBJ2-3 | TRBV29-1 | TRBD2 | TGCAGCGTGGGTCCGCAGCGGGGGGTCACAGATACGCAGTATTTT | CSVGPQRGVTDTQYF
NA | TRBJ1-1 | TRBV29-1 | NA | TGCAGCGTTGATCGGACGAGGGGGGTCACTGAAGCTTTCTTT | CSVDRTRGVTEAFF
NA | TRBJ1-4 | TRBV2 | NA | TGTGCCAGCAGTGTAAACAGAAATAATGAAAAACTGTTTTTT | CASSVNRNNEKLFF
few | TRBJ2-1 | TRBV29-1 | TRBD2 | TGCAGCGTTGAAGAACGGCTAGCGGGCTACAATGAGCAGTTCTTC | CSVEERLAGYNEQFF
few | TRBJ2-5 | TRBV7-9 | TRBD2 | TGTGCCAGCAGACGGACTAGCGGACGTCAAGAGACCCAGTACTTC | CASRRTSGRQETQYF
few | TRBJ2-5 | TRBV4-2 | NA | TGTGCCAGCAGCCAAGCCAGCGGGTACCAAGAGACCCAGTACTTC | CASSQASGYQETQYF
NA | TRBJ2-5 | TRBV5-6 | NA | TGTGCCAGCAGCCGGGAAGAGACCCAGTACTTC | CASSREETQYF
many | TRBJ2-5 | TRBV7-2 | NA | TGTGCCAGCAGCTTGGGGTCTGCGGGGGAGACCCAGTACTTC | CASSLGSAGETQYF
NA | TRBJ2-3 | TRBV27 | NA | TGTGCCAGCAGTTTAGGCGTCGGATCTTACACAGATACGCAGTATTTT | CASSLGVGSYTDTQYF
NA | TRBJ1-1 | TRBV29-1 | NA | TGCAGCGTTGAAAAGCGGGCCATTAAAGGCGGCACTGAAGCTTTCTTT | CSVEKRAIKGGTEAFF
NA | TRBJ2-6 | TRBV30 | NA | TGTGCCTGGAAATTTACTGGGGCCAACGTCCTGACTTTC | CAWKFTGANVLTF
NA | TRBJ2-5 | TRBV30 | NA | TGTGCCTGGAGCGAAGCCGACAGACCATTGGGGGAGACCCAGTACTTC | CAWSEADRPLGETQYF
many | TRBJ2-5 | TRBV28 | NA | TGTGCCAGCAGTTCTCCGGATCGAGAGACCCAGTACTTC | CASSSPDRETQYF
few | TRBJ2-7 | TRBV28 | TRBD2 | TGTGCCAGCAGCCCCGGGGGGGGGTTTGTCTACGAGCAGTACTTC | CASSPGGGFVYEQYF
NA | TRBJ2-2 | TRBV30 | TRBD2 | TGTGCCTGGAGGAGCGGGGTGAACACCGGGGAGCTGTTTTTT | CAWRSGVNTGELFF
NA | TRBJ1-2 | TRBV30 | NA | TGTGCCTGGAGTGTTCCCCTTTGGGGGATTCCAAGCGATGGCTACACCTTC | CAWSVPLWGIPSDGYTF
few | TRBJ1-4 | TRBV29-1 | NA | TGCAGCGTTGTTATCCCTCAGGGGACCGAAAAACTGTTTTTT | CSVVIPQGTEKLFF
NA | TRBJ2-1 | TRBV30 | NA | TGTGCCTGGAGTTGGGGGAGCGTAGGCAATGAGCAGTTCTTC | CAWSWGSVGNEQFF
NA | TRBJ2-5 | TRBV6-6 | NA | TGTGCCAGCAACCGAGGTTGGGAGACCCAGTACTTC | CASNRGWETQYF
NA | TRBJ2-1 | TRBV5-4 | TRBD2 | TGTGCCAGCAGCCGCGGACCCGGGGGGACCGCCGCCAACAATGAGCAGTTCTTC | CASSRGPGGTAANNEQFF
NA | TRBJ2-3 | TRBV12-5 | NA | TGTGCTAGTGGGATATCTAGCACAGATACGCAGTATTTT | CASGISSTDTQYF
NA | TRBJ2-1 | TRBV30 | NA | TGTGCCTGGAGTGTGTTATCAGGGACAACATCCTACAATGAGCAGTTCTTC | CAWSVLSGTTSYNEQFF
few | TRBJ2-7 | TRBV20-1 | TRBD2 | TGCAGTGCTAGTCGCGGGGGGTGGCAGTACTTC | CSASRGGWQYF
NA | TRBJ1-5 | TRBV10-3 | NA | TGTGCCACACGGGACCTAAGGGGCAATCAGCCCCAGCATTTT | CATRDLRGNQPQHF
once | TRBJ2-1 | TRBV7-2 | NA | TGTGCCAGCTCCAGGTCGGCCTACAATGAGCAGTTCTTC | CASSRSAYNEQFF